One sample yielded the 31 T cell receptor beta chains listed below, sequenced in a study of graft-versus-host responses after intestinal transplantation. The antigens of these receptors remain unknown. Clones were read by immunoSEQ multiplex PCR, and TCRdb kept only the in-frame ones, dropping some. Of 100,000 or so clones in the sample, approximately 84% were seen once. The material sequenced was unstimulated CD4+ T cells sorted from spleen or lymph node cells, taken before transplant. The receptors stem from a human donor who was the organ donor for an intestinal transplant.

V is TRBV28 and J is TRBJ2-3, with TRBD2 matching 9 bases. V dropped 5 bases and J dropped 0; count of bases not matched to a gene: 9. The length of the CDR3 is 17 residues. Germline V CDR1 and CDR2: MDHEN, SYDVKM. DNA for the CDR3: TGTGCCAGCAGTCTCTCCCCTAGCGGGGCTAGCACAGATACGCAGTATTTT. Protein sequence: CASSLSPSGASTDTQYF.

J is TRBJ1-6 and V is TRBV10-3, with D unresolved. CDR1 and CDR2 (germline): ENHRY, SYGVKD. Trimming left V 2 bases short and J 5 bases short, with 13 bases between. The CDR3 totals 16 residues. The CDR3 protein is CAISETPSKNNSPLHF. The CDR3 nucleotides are TGTGCCATCAGTGAGACACCTTCCAAAAATAATTCACCCCTCCACTTT.

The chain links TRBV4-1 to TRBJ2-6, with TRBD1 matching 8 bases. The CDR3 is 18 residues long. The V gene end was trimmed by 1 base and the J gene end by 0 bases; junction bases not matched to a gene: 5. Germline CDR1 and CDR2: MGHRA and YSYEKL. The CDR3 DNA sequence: TGCGCCAGCAGCCAAGGGGGCCAGGGGGCCTCTGGGGCCAACGTCCTGACTTTC. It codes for CASSQGGQGASGANVLTF.

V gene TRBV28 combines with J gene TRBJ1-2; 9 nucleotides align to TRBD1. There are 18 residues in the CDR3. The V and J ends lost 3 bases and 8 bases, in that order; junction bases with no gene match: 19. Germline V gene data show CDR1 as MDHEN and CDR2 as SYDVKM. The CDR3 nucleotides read TGTGCCAGCAGTTTTGGGGTTATTCTCCTTACAGGGGGCCGAGGCTACACCTTC. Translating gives CASSFGVILLTGGRGYTF.

CDR3 amino acids: CASSSPGGTEAFF. DNA of the CDR3: TGTGCCAGCAGCTCCCCCGGGGGCACTGAAGCTTTCTTT. V gene TRBV7-3 combines with J gene TRBJ1-1; possibly TRBD1 for D (5 bases). Trimming cost V 4 bases and J 4 bases, with 10 bases left between them. CDR3 length: 13 amino acids. Looked up from germline, CDR1 is SGHTA and CDR2 is FQGTGA.

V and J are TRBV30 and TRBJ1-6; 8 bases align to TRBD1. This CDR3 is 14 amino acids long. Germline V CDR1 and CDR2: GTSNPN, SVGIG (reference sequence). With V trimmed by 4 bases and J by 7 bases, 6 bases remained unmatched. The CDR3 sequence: CAWTWTGNNSPLHF. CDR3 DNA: TGTGCCTGGACCTGGACAGGGAACAATTCACCCCTCCACTTT.

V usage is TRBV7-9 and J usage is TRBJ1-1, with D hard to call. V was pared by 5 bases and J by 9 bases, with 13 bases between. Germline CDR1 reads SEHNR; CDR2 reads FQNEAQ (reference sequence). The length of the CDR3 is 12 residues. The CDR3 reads CASSPPGPQAFF. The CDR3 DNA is TGTGCCAGCAGCCCCCCCGGACCTCAAGCTTTCTTT.

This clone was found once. The CDR3, as DNA: TGCGCCAGCAGCTTGGGACAGGGGGTTACGCAGTATTTT. The encoded protein is CASSLGQGVTQYF. J is TRBJ2-3 and V is TRBV5-1; 9 bases map to TRBD1. The CDR3 consists of 13 residues. J lost 8 bases, V lost 0 bases, and 1 base had no gene match. Germline V lookup: CDR1 SGHRS, CDR2 YFSETQ.

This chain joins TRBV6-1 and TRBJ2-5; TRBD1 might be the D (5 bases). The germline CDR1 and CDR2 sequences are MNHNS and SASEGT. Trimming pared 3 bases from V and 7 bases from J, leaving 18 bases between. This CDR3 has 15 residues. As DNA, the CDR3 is TGTGCCAGCAGTGATCGGCAGGGCCCCTCCACGACCCAGTACTTC. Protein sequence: CASSDRQGPSTTQYF.

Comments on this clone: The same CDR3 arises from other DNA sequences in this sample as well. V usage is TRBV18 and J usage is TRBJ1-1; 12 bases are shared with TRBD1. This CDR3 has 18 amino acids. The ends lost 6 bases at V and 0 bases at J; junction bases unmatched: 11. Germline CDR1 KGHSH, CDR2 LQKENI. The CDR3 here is CASSRSGTGGLMNTEAFF. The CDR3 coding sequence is TGTGCCAGCTCCCGTTCCGGGACAGGGGGCCTTATGAACACTGAAGCTTTCTTT. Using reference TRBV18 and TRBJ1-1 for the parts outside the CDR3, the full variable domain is NAGVMQNPRHLVRRRGQEARLRCSPMKGHSHVYWYRQLPEEGLKFMVYLQKENIIDESGMPKERFSAEFPKEGPSILRIQQVVRGDSAAYFCASSRSGTGGLMNTEAFFGQGTRLTVV.

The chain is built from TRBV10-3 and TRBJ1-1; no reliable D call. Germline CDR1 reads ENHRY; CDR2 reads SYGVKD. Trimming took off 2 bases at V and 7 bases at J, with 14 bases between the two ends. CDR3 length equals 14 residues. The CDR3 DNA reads TGTGCCATCAGTGAGGCCGGGAATCTGCGTGAAGCTTTCTTT. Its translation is CAISEAGNLREAFF.

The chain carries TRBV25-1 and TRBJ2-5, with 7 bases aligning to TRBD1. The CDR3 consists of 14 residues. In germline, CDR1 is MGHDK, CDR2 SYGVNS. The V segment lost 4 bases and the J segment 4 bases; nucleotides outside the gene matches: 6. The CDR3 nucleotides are TGTGCCAGCAGTGGACAGGGTTGGAGAGAGACCCAGTACTTC. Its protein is CASSGQGWRETQYF.

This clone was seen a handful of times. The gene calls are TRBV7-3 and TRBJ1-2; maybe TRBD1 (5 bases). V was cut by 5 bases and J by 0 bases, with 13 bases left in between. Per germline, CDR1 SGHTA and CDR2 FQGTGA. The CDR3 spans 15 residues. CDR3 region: CASSDDSAANYGYTF. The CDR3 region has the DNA TGTGCCAGCAGCGATGACAGTGCAGCTAACTATGGCTACACCTTC. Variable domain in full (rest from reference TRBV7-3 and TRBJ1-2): GAGVSQTPSNKVTEKGKYVELRCDPISGHTALYWYRQSLGQGPEFLIYFQGTGAADDSGLPNDRFFAVRPEGSVSTLKIQRTERGDSAVYLCASSDDSAANYGYTFGSGTRLTVV.

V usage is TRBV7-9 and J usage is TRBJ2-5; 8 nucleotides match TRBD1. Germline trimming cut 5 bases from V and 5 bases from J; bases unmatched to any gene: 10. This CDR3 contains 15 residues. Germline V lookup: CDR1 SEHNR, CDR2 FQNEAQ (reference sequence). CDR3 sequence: CASSPPRQGWETQYF. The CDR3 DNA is TGTGCCAGCAGCCCCCCTCGACAGGGGTGGGAGACCCAGTACTTC.

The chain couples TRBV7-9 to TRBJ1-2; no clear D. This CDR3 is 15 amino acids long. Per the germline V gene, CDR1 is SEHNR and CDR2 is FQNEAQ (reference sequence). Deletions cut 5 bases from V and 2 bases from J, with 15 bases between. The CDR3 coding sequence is TGTGCCAGCAGCCCCAAAGGACCCGTCAACTATGGCTACACCTTC. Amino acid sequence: CASSPKGPVNYGYTF.

The CDR3 DNA reads as TGTGCCTGGAGTACGGGACGGAATCAGCCCCAGCATTTT. Translating gives CAWSTGRNQPQHF. V gene TRBV30 combines with J gene TRBJ1-5, with D tentatively TRBD1 (5 bases). In germline, CDR1 is GTSNPN, CDR2 SVGIG (reference sequence). This CDR3 region has 13 residues. V lost 2 bases to trimming and J lost 4 bases, with 9 bases between them.

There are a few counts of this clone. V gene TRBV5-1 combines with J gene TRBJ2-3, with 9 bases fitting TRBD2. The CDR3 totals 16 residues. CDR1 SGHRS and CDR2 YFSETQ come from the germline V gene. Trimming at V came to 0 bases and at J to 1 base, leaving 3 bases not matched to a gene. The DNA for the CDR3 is TGCGCCAGCAGCTTGGCCCCTAGCGGGGGCACAGATACGCAGTATTTT. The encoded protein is CASSLAPSGGTDTQYF.

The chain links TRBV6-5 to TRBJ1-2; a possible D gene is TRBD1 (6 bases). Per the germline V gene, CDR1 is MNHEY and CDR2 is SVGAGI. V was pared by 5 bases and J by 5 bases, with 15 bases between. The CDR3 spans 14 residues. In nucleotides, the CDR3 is TGTGCCAGCAGTCGGACAGAATTTACTTATGGCTACACCTTC. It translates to CASSRTEFTYGYTF.

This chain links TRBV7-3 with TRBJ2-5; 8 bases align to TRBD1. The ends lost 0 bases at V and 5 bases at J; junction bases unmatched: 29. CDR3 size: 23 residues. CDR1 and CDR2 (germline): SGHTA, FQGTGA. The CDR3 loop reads CASSLTMPRSRSLDRGDGETQYF. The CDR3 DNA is TGTGCCAGCAGCTTAACGATGCCCAGGAGTCGGTCGTTAGACAGGGGAGACGGTGAGACCCAGTACTTC.

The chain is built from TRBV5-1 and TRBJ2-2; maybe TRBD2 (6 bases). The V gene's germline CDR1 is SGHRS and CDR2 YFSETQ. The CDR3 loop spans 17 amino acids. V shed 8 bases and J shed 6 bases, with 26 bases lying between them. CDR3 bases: TGCGCCAGTCATGGAGGAGGGATACTGAACAGCGCCGGGGAGCTGTTTTTT. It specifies CASHGGGILNSAGELFF.

The CDR3, as DNA: TGTGCCAGCAGCCAAGATAGGTTAGGCAGGGGGCTGGGAAATTCACCCCTCCACTTT. Its translation is CASSQDRLGRGLGNSPLHF. The chain carries TRBV4-2 and TRBJ1-6; TRBD1 matches at 8 bases. V dropped 0 bases and J dropped 7; count of bases not matched to a gene: 14. The CDR3 runs to 19 residues. CDR1 and CDR2 (germline): LGHNA, YNFKEQ.

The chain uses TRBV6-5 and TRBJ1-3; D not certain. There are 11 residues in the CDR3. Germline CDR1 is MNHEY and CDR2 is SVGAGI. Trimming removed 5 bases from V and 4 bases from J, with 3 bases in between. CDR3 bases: TGTGCCAGCAGTAGAGGAAACACCATATATTTT. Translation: CASSRGNTIYF.

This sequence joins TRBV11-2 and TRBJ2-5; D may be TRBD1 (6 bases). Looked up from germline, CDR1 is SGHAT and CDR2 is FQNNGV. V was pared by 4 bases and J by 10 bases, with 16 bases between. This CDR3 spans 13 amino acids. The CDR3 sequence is CASSSLRGRDQYF. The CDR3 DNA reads TGTGCCAGCAGCTCCCTCAGGGGTCGAGACCAGTACTTC.

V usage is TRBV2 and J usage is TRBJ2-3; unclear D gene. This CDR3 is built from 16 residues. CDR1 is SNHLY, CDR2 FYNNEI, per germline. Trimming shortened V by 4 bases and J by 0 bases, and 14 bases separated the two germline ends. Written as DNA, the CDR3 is TGTGCCAGCAGTGCCTTGGTAGCTTCTAGCACAGATACGCAGTATTTT. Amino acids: CASSALVASSTDTQYF.

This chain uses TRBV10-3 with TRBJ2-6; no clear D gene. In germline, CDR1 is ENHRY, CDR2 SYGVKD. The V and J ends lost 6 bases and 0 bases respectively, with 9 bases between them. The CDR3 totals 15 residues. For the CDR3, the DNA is TGTGCCATCAGGCCCGGTATCTCTGGGGCCAACGTCCTGACTTTC. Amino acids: CAIRPGISGANVLTF.

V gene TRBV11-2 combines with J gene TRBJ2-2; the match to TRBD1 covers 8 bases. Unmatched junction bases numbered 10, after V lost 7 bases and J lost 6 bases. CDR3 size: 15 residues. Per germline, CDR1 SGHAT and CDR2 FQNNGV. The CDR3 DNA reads TGTGCCAGCAACTCGCAGGGGGCTGTGTCCGGGGAGCTGTTTTTT. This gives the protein CASNSQGAVSGELFF.

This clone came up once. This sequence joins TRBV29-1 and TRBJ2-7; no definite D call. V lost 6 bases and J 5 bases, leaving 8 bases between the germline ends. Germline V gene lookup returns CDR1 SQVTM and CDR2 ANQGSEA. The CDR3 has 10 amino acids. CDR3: CSVQYNEQYF. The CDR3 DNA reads TGCAGCGTCCAATATAACGAGCAGTACTTC.

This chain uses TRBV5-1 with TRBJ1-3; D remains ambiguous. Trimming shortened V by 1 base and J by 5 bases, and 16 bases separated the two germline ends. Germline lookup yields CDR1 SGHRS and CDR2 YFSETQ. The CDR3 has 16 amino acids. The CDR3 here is CASSLSPTEGRNTIYF. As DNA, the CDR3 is TGCGCCAGCAGCTTGAGTCCCACGGAGGGTCGAAACACCATATATTTT.

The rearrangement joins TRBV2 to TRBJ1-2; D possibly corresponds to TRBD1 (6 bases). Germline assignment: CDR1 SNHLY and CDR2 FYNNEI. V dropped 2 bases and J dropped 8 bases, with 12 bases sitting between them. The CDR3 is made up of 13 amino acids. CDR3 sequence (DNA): TGTGCCAGCAGTGAACCGGGGGCGGGGGGCTACACCTTC. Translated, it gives CASSEPGAGGYTF.

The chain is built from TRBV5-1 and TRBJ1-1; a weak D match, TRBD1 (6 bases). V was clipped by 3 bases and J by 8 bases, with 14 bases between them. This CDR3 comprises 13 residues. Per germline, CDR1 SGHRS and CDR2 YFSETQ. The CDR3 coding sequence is TGCGCCAGCAGCTCGAATTGGGGGACAGAAGCTTTCTTT. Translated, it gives CASSSNWGTEAFF.

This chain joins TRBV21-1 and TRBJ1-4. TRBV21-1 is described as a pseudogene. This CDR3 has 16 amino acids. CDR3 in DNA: TGTGCCAGCAGCAGGGGAGGGGGCGGGCAAAATGAAAAACTGTTTTTT. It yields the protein CASSRGGGGQNEKLFF.